Included here is one T cell receptor beta chain sequence, with context. What it binds is not known. The ViraFEST assay expanded antigen-specific CD4+ T cells with viral peptide pools before sequencing. Scientists isolated CD4+ T cells after a roughly ten-day culture period ended. The vaccine given was either BNT162b2 or mRNA-1273, in two doses. The record originates from a study of vaccination effects on CD4 cells after COVID-19. The repertoire was sequenced with immunoSEQ multiplex PCR; TCRdb's copy has only in-frame clones and lacks some. The data show 70,000 to 85,000 clones, around 81% seen once. Germline lookup yields CDR1 MNHEY and CDR2 SVGAGI. The J segment lost 1 base and the V segment lost 6 bases, leaving 2 bases of the junction unmatched. The CDR3 loop spans 13 amino acids.

The rearrangement uses TRBV6-5 and TRBJ1-1; 7 nucleotides align to TRBD1. Sequenced here: CD4+ T cells from PBMCs cultured with HCoV-229E spike peptides, sampled after COVID-19 vaccination. This TCR was sampled from a human donor who received a COVID-19 vaccine. CDR3 DNA: TGTGCCAGCAGGACAGGGCAGAACACTGAAGCTTTCTTT. Its protein product is CASRTGQNTEAFF.